The 18 T cell receptor beta chains listed next were all sequenced from one sample in a study of beta chain features in type 1 diabetes. The investigators reverse transcribed all of the isolated RNA, so they sequenced expressed TCRB transcripts. Clones were read by immunoSEQ multiplex PCR, and TCRdb kept only the in-frame ones, dropping some. Of around 280,000 clones listed, 8% are singletons. Sequencing was performed on central memory CD4+ T cells from blood. The receptors derive from a woman younger than 30 in good health.

Only a few counts were recorded for this clone. The chain couples TRBV9 to TRBJ1-1; possible D gene TRBD1, 6 bases. CDR1 is SGDLS, CDR2 YYNGEE, per germline. V was clipped by 0 bases and J by 1 base, with 10 bases between them. The CDR3 loop spans 15 amino acids. CDR3 nucleotide sequence: TGTGCCAGCAGCGTAGTGGCACAGGGGAACACTGAAGCTTTCTTT. Protein: CASSVVAQGNTEAFF.

This clone occurred many times. The chain employs TRBV7-9 and TRBJ1-1; TRBD1 matches at 7 bases. The J segment lost 10 bases and the V segment lost 7 bases, leaving 15 bases of the junction unmatched. Germline V gene lookup returns CDR1 SEHNR and CDR2 FQNEAQ (reference sequence). CDR3 length: 14 amino acids. This CDR3 reads CASTRGGQPPTAFF. For the CDR3, the DNA is TGTGCCAGCACCAGGGGGGGACAGCCTCCAACAGCTTTCTTT.

This clone has more than one count but fewer than ten. This rearrangement joins TRBV25-1 to TRBJ1-2; a weak D match, TRBD1 (5 bases). The V gene lost 8 bases and the J gene lost 5 bases, with 15 bases spanning the gap. Germline V lookup: CDR1 MGHDK, CDR2 SYGVNS. This CDR3 is built from 13 residues. This CDR3 is CASGEQTVYGYTF. DNA of the CDR3: TGTGCCAGCGGCGAACAGACAGTTTATGGCTACACCTTC.

This clone came up a few times. The rearrangement joins TRBV28 to TRBJ2-2; a possible D gene is TRBD1 (6 bases). Germline assignment: CDR1 MDHEN and CDR2 SYDVKM. V lost 10 bases and J lost 2, with 14 bases in between. This CDR3 is 14 amino acids long. CDR3 DNA sequence: TGTGCCACTGTACAGGGTAGAAACACCGGGGAGCTGTTTTTT. Translating gives CATVQGRNTGELFF.

The chain has TRBV15 and TRBJ2-5; D might be TRBD2 (6 bases). The ends were cut back, 5 bases at V and 1 base at J, with 11 bases in the middle. Germline V gene sequence: CDR1 LNHNV, CDR2 YYDKDF (reference sequence). The CDR3 contains 14 residues. CDR3 nucleotide sequence: TGTGCCACCAGCGCCGGGGGTCCCCAAGAGACCCAGTACTTC. The encoded protein is CATSAGGPQETQYF.

This clone showed up just a few times. The chain carries TRBV7-2 and TRBJ1-2, with 9 bases fitting TRBD1. CDR1 SGHTA and CDR2 FQGNSA come from the germline V gene. The ends lost 1 base at V and 7 bases at J; junction bases unmatched: 1. The CDR3 spans 13 residues. This CDR3 is CASSLGGQGGYTF. CDR3 in DNA: TGTGCCAGCAGCTTAGGGGGACAGGGTGGCTACACCTTC. The complete variable domain, with remaining parts taken from reference TRBV7-2 and TRBJ1-2, reads GAGVSQSPSNKVTEKGKDVELRCDPISGHTALYWYRQSLGQGLEFLIYFQGNSAPDKSGLPSDRFSAERTGGSVSTLTIQRTQQEDSAVYLCASSLGGQGGYTFGSGTRLTVV.

This clone was detected many times. The V gene is TRBV2, the J gene TRBJ2-5, with D perhaps TRBD1 (6 bases). Germline lookup yields CDR1 SNHLY and CDR2 FYNNEI. The CDR3 extends over 14 amino acids. V was trimmed by 7 bases and J by 0 bases, leaving 12 bases between them. CDR3 in DNA: TGTGCCAGCATTTCAGGGGAGTACCAAGAGACCCAGTACTTC. Amino acids: CASISGEYQETQYF.

This clone has just a few counts. The CDR3 reads CASSRDRNGPGELFF. CDR3 DNA: TGTGCCAGCAGCCGAGACAGGAATGGGCCCGGGGAGCTGTTTTTT. V is TRBV7-8 and J is TRBJ2-2; D is possibly TRBD1 (6 bases). This CDR3 contains 15 residues. Germline V gene sequence: CDR1 SGHVS, CDR2 FQNEAQ. V gave up 5 bases and J gave up 6 bases, with 16 bases separating them.

V and J are TRBV5-1 and TRBJ2-5, with D unclear. This CDR3 region has 11 residues. V lost 5 bases to trimming and J lost 2 bases, with 4 bases between them. The germline V gene encodes CDR1 SGHRS and CDR2 YFSETQ. The CDR3 coding sequence is TGCGCCAGCAGGTTGCAAGAGACCCAGTACTTC. It specifies CASRLQETQYF.

This clone has more than one count but fewer than ten. The rearrangement uses TRBV6-6 and TRBJ1-2; maybe TRBD1 (5 bases). Trimming left V 4 bases short and J 5 bases short, with 11 bases between. The CDR3 is 13 amino acids. Germline-derived CDR1 and CDR2 are MNHNY and SVGAGI (reference sequence). The CDR3 loop is CASSSVEGYGYTF. Here the CDR3 DNA reads TGTGCCAGCAGTTCGGTTGAGGGGTATGGCTACACCTTC.

This clone appeared many times. This chain connects TRBV19 to TRBJ2-1; weak D call: TRBD2 (5 bases). This CDR3 is 15 amino acids long. The V gene lost 3 bases and the J gene lost 4 bases, with 13 bases spanning the gap. Germline V lookup: CDR1 LNHDA, CDR2 SQIVND (reference sequence). Here the CDR3 DNA reads TGTGCCAGTAGTATGACCGGGGATGAGTACAATGAGCAGTTCTTC. Protein sequence: CASSMTGDEYNEQFF. Together with reference TRBV19 and TRBJ2-1, the CDR3 gives the full variable domain: DGGITQSPKYLFRKEGQNVTLSCEQNLNHDAMYWYRQDPGQGLRLIYYSQIVNDFQKGDIAEGYSVSREKKESFPLTVTSAQKNPTAFYLCASSMTGDEYNEQFFGPGTRLTVL.

This clone was detected a few times. The chain links TRBV21-1 to TRBJ2-5; the table's D gene call, TRBD2, was not cross checked with the DNA. TRBV21-1 is listed as a pseudogene. This CDR3 is 17 amino acids long. Here the CDR3 reads CASSKASGGRYQETQYF. The CDR3 region has the DNA TGTGCCAGCAGCAAAGCTAGCGGGGGGAGGTACCAAGAGACCCAGTACTTC.

Many counts were recorded for this clone. This rearrangement joins TRBV15 to TRBJ1-2, with TRBD1 matching over 10 bases. The CDR3 covers 14 residues. The junction had 6 bases not matched to a gene; V was cut back by 4 bases and J by 7 bases. Germline V gene sequence: CDR1 LNHNV, CDR2 YYDKDF (reference sequence). CDR3 in DNA: TGTGCCACCAGCACCCGACAGGGGGCAGGTGGCTACACCTTC. This gives the protein CATSTRQGAGGYTF.

In its sample, this clone was seen many times. V usage is TRBV28 and J usage is TRBJ2-7, with a possible D match to TRBD2 (5 bases). The V end was cut by 11 bases, the J end by 5 bases, with 16 bases between. The CDR3 runs to 12 residues. Germline assignment: CDR1 MDHEN and CDR2 SYDVKM. The CDR3 reads CASKGGSNEQYV. The CDR3 nucleotides read TGTGCCTCGAAGGGTGGGAGTAACGAGCAGTACGTC.

This clone has more than one count but fewer than ten. The rearrangement uses TRBV9 and TRBJ2-5, with D perhaps TRBD1 (5 bases). The DNA matches TRBJ2-7 better at its end, which makes the J call doubtful. The length of the CDR3 is 14 residues. Germline lookup yields CDR1 SGDLS and CDR2 YYNGEE. CDR3 amino acids: CASSVDQGFHEQYF. The CDR3 nucleotides are TGTGCCAGCAGCGTAGACCAGGGATTCCACGAGCAGTACTTC.

V and J are TRBV5-6 and TRBJ1-1; D call uncertain. Germline lookup yields CDR1 SGHDT and CDR2 YYEEEE. V lost 1 base, J lost 1 base, and 14 bases lay in between. The CDR3 is 16 amino acids. The CDR3 region is CASSLTAGLGNTEAFF. The CDR3 nucleotides read TGTGCCAGCAGCTTGACTGCAGGTTTAGGGAACACTGAAGCTTTCTTT. The full variable domain, its missing parts supplied by reference TRBV5-6 and TRBJ1-1, is DAGVTQSPTHLIKTRGQQVTLRCSPKSGHDTVSWYQQALGQGPQFIFQYYEEEERQRGNFPDRFSGHQFPNYSSELNVNALLLGDSALYLCASSLTAGLGNTEAFFGQGTRLTVV.

A few counts support this clone. The rearrangement joins TRBV7-3 to TRBJ1-6, with D perhaps TRBD1 (5 bases). The CDR3 covers 14 residues. The germline CDR1 and CDR2 sequences are SGHTA and FQGTGA. V lost 5 bases and J lost 7, with 12 bases in between. The DNA of the CDR3 is TGTGCCAGCAGCAGGACAAGCGGAAATTCACCCCTCCACTTT. This encodes CASSRTSGNSPLHF. Filled out from reference TRBV7-3 and TRBJ1-6, the complete variable domain reads GAGVSQTPSNKVTEKGKYVELRCDPISGHTALYWYRQSLGQGPEFLIYFQGTGAADDSGLPNDRFFAVRPEGSVSTLKIQRTERGDSAVYLCASSRTSGNSPLHFGNGTRLTVT.

Details on this clone: This may be a read error, as it is one base from a much larger clone. The sample contains more than one DNA sequence encoding this CDR3. The chain uses TRBV10-2 and TRBJ1-2; D call uncertain. The V end was cut by 4 bases, the J end by 3 bases, with 9 bases between. CDR1 is WSHSY, CDR2 SAAADI, per germline. The length of the CDR3 is 13 residues. The CDR3, as DNA: TGCGCCAGCAGTGGGACGGGAGACTATGGCTACACCTTC. Amino acid sequence: CASSGTGDYGYTF.